This T cell receptor (beta chain) was captured by sequencing in a study of breast tumors, draining lymph nodes, adjacent tissues (dated by TCRdb to the mid-2010s). Turning to the overall study: In breast cancer patients, the study compared the TCR beta repertoires of tumor, adjacent nontumor tissue and axillary lymph nodes. In human breast cancer, the study set out to assess how tumor, surrounding tissue and draining lymph node repertoires relate to one another and whether T cells might be exchanged between them.

Note on this clonotype: What antigen it recognizes has not been identified. One base away there is no much larger clone; base qualities are not given.

The sequencing machine was an Illumina HiSeq 2000. TCR beta chain libraries were generated by multiplex PCR amplification. The amplified TCR beta chain products were analyzed by high-throughput sequencing. Using fastp trimming at Q25 and MiXCR clonotype assembly, TCRdb reanalyzed the public sequencing data and kept in-frame beta chains. Rows are unified per CDR3 protein, each entry keeping the most common DNA and genes. The table for this sample lists about 22,000 distinct CDR3 sequences; roughly 55% of them were counted only once. Roughly 13% of the sample belongs to the ten largest clones. Broader findings and caveats from the paper: The study presented the conclusion that tumor T cells originate in lymph nodes as consistent with a hypothesis, not as something directly demonstrated. The data were considered consistent with most tumor T cells being derived from the lymph node and subsequently expanding within tumor tissue. Tumor and nontumor tissue repertoires were found to be significantly more similar in luminal-like than in basal-like breast cancer. Tumor T-cell repertoires showed less diversity than lymph node repertoires and more diversity than nontumor tissue repertoires, and tumor T-cell repertoires showed preferential V and J gene usage.

The sequencing input was breast tumor tissue. This sequence originates from a female donor with breast cancer. Some clones in this sample may be carry-over from other donors' samples.

The CDR3 here reads CASSLALAAFEQYF. The DNA is as follows: TGTGCCAGCAGCTTAGCACTAGCCGCATTCGAGCAGTACTTC. The chain was built from TRBV7-2 and TRBJ2-7; D gene: possibly TRBD2, on 6 matching bases. As encoded in the germline V gene, CDR1 is SGHTA while CDR2 is FQGNSA. Spanning cysteine to phenylalanine, the CDR3 consists of 14 amino acids. The retained sequence is limited to the CDR3, 42 bases, with the frame set at the first base. The junction shows trimming of 0 bases on V and 6 bases on J, plus 12 bases between the germline ends. Reference TRBV7-2 and TRBJ2-7 genes cover what lies past the CDR3, so the full variable domain is GAGVSQSPSNKVTEKGKDVELRCDPISGHTALYWYRQSLGQGLEFLIYFQGNSAPDKSGLPSDRFSAERTGGSVSTLTIQRTQQEDSAVYLCASSLALAAFEQYFGPGTRLTVT.